Listed here are 14 T cell receptor beta chains from one sample, sequenced in a study of CD8+ T cells in alopecia areata. The sequencing template was cDNA reverse transcribed from extracted RNA. Generated by immunoSEQ multiplex PCR, the TCRdb table keeps only in-frame clones and is missing some. The table has 120,000 or so clones, approximately 38% seen once. Sequences were obtained from CD4+ T cells sorted from blood. These receptors all come from a human donor with alopecia areata.

CDR3 coding DNA: TGCGCCAGCAGCTTGACGGCAGGAGATGGCTACACCTTC. Its protein product is CASSLTAGDGYTF. This chain links TRBV5-1 with TRBJ1-2, with D hard to call. Germline CDR1 and CDR2: SGHRS and YFSETQ. CDR3 size: 13 residues. Between the trimmed V and J ends, which lost 1 base and 6 bases, there was a span of 10 bases.

This clone was seen more than once but under ten times. The gene calls are TRBV29-1 and TRBJ2-3, with D uncertain. Germline CDR1 SQVTM, CDR2 ANQGSEA. V was clipped by 7 bases and J by 6 bases, with 14 bases between them. This CDR3 comprises 12 residues. CDR3 in amino acids: CSALHRADTQYF. In DNA, the CDR3 is TGCAGCGCGCTACATAGGGCGGATACGCAGTATTTT.

The gene calls are TRBV30 and TRBJ2-3, with D hard to call. This CDR3 has 14 residues. Deletions cut 2 bases from V and 0 bases from J, with 9 bases between. Per germline, CDR1 GTSNPN and CDR2 SVGIG (reference sequence). The CDR3 loop reads CAWSRTLSTDTQYF. In DNA, the CDR3 is TGTGCCTGGAGTAGGACCCTCAGCACAGATACGCAGTATTTT.

This chain joins TRBV5-6 and TRBJ2-5; unclear D gene. Germline V lookup: CDR1 SGHDT, CDR2 YYEEEE. This CDR3 has 17 amino acids. V was pared by 0 bases and J by 2 bases, with 17 bases between. CDR3 coding DNA: TGTGCCAGCAGCTTGGGTAAATCAGGTCGAGTTCAAGAGACCCAGTACTTC. Amino acid sequence: CASSLGKSGRVQETQYF.

This clone has only one observation. V is TRBV5-6 and J is TRBJ2-3; D gene uncertain. The ends were cut back, 1 base at V and 0 bases at J, with 9 bases in the middle. The CDR3 runs 15 residues. Germline V gives CDR1 SGHDT, CDR2 YYEEEE. The CDR3 spells CASSLNERSTDTQYF. The CDR3 coding sequence is TGTGCCAGCAGCTTGAATGAGCGTAGCACAGATACGCAGTATTTT.

This clone was observed a few times. This chain connects TRBV4-3 to TRBJ2-2; D gene unclear. The CDR3 length is 14 residues. Germline-derived CDR1 and CDR2 are LGHNA and YSLEER. V lost 0 bases and J 1 base, leaving 3 bases between the germline ends. CDR3 sequence: CASSQDGNTGELFF. The CDR3 coding sequence is TGCGCCAGCAGCCAAGACGGGAACACCGGGGAGCTGTTTTTT.

V and J are TRBV28 and TRBJ2-5, with D tentatively TRBD2 (6 bases). V was shortened by 5 bases and J by 7 bases, with 20 bases between the two germline ends. There are 15 residues in the CDR3. Germline values: CDR1 MDHEN, CDR2 SYDVKM. As DNA, the CDR3 is TGTGCCAGCAGTCCCCCCGGGAGAACGGAGGGGACCCAGTACTTC. This codes for CASSPPGRTEGTQYF.

The V call is TRBV5-1, the J call TRBJ2-5; D ambiguous. This CDR3 spans 14 amino acids. V dropped 1 base and J dropped 3 bases, with 10 bases sitting between them. CDR1 is SGHRS, CDR2 YFSETQ, per germline. The CDR3 loop is CASSLFRREETQYF. CDR3 in DNA: TGCGCCAGCAGCTTGTTCAGGCGAGAAGAGACCCAGTACTTC.

This chain joins TRBV28 and TRBJ2-7; D gene uncertain. The CDR3 has 12 amino acids. Germline V gene sequence: CDR1 MDHEN, CDR2 SYDVKM. The V gene lost 5 bases and the J gene lost 9 bases, with 14 bases spanning the gap. Written as DNA, the CDR3 is TGTGCCAGCAGTATCCCCCTCCAGCGGCAGTACTTC. Translating gives CASSIPLQRQYF.

This clone occurred a few times. The chain joins TRBV4-2 to TRBJ2-6, with 11 positions matching TRBD1. The V segment lost 3 bases and the J segment 1 base; nucleotides outside the gene matches: 2. This CDR3 region has 17 residues. The germline V gene has CDR1 LGHNA and CDR2 YNFKEQ. The CDR3 bases are TGTGCCAGCAGCCACCGGGACAGGGGGTCTGGGGCCAACGTCCTGACTTTC. Translating it yields CASSHRDRGSGANVLTF.

The chain couples TRBV2 to TRBJ2-7; possibly TRBD1 or TRBD2 for D (5 bases each). Trimming pared 10 bases from V and 2 bases from J, leaving 12 bases between. The CDR3 consists of 12 residues. CDR1 SNHLY and CDR2 FYNNEI come from the germline V gene. The CDR3 nucleotides read TGTGCCACCGGGGCCCAGACCTACGAGCAGTACTTC. Translating it yields CATGAQTYEQYF.

The chain is built from TRBV7-2 and TRBJ2-5; 13 positions match TRBD2. V lost 4 bases to trimming and J lost 5 bases; unmatched junction nucleotides: 7. CDR1 and CDR2 from the germline V gene are SGHTA and FQGNSA. The CDR3 is 16 amino acids. The CDR3 DNA sequence: TGTGCCAGCAGCTCTTGGACTAGCGGGGGCTTGGAGACCCAGTACTTC. Translation: CASSSWTSGGLETQYF.

Only a few counts were recorded for this clone. The chain recombines TRBV27 with TRBJ2-6; TRBD1 or TRBD2 may be the D gene (5 bases each). V gave up 5 bases and J gave up 4 bases, with 21 bases separating them. This CDR3 has 18 residues. Germline V lookup: CDR1 MNHEY, CDR2 SMNVEV (reference sequence). CDR3: CASSGGPNKLSGANVLTF. In DNA form, the CDR3 reads TGTGCCAGCAGTGGGGGACCGAATAAGCTATCCGGGGCCAACGTCCTGACTTTC.

This clone has more than one count but fewer than ten. This chain joins TRBV29-1 and TRBJ2-5; D remains unclear. Between the trimmed V and J ends, which lost 6 bases and 1 base, there was a span of 12 bases. The CDR3 length is 13 residues. Germline V CDR1 and CDR2: SQVTM, ANQGSEA. In DNA, the CDR3 is TGCAGCGTGCGTAGGGCAACCCAAGAGACCCAGTACTTC. Translation gives CSVRRATQETQYF.